Listed below are T cell receptor beta chains from one sample, sequenced in a study of T cells in localized non-small cell lung cancer. TCRdb's table, derived via immunoSEQ multiplex PCR, lists solely in-frame clones and lacks some. The sample has 130,000 or so clones, 89% seen once. The source was peripheral blood, collected before any cancer treatment. The receptor set was obtained from a female donor aged 60 or older with stage I lung adenocarcinoma. The CDR3 runs from the conserved cysteine through the conserved F or W. D genes are given only for firm matches.

J gene | D gene | V gene | CDR3 protein
TRBJ2-7 | . | TRBV2 | CASSDRRTASYEQYF
TRBJ2-3 | TRBD2 | TRBV30 | CAWSTGTSVYTDTQYF
TRBJ2-3 | . | TRBV5-4 | CASSLGSGGTDTQYF
TRBJ2-1 | TRBD1 | TRBV19 | CASGDRGNHEQFF
TRBJ2-7 | . | TRBV25-1 | CASAPRGGKYEQYF
TRBJ2-1 | TRBD1 | TRBV6-5 | CASSRQGLGEQFF
TRBJ1-1 | TRBD1 | TRBV7-8 | CASSTGQVLFF
TRBJ2-3 | . | TRBV7-3 | CASSLIGVSTDTQYF
TRBJ2-1 | TRBD2 | TRBV7-2 | CASSLTSGRNNEQFF
TRBJ2-7 | . | TRBV30 | CAWKFFKGGTYEQYF
TRBJ2-5 | . | TRBV30 | CAWSWPGYQETQYF
TRBJ2-5 | TRBD2 | TRBV9 | CASSVGGNPGLAGEETQYF
TRBJ1-2 | TRBD1 | TRBV28 | CASSLGDRANYGYTF
TRBJ2-7 | TRBD1 | TRBV6-5 | CASRLPGQGSGEQYF
TRBJ2-7 | TRBD1 | TRBV7-8 | CASSSLQGDVSYEQYF
TRBJ2-1 | TRBD1 | TRBV19 | CASSLRGQGVREQFF
TRBJ1-3 | . | TRBV6-5 | CASSYSTQLGNTIYF
TRBJ1-2 | TRBD1 | TRBV2 | CASTARGSNYGYTF
TRBJ1-3 | . | TRBV30 | CAWSVGASGNTIYF
TRBJ2-1 | TRBD1 | TRBV4-2 | CASSPPGTGEQFF
TRBJ2-1 | TRBD2 | TRBV5-8 | CASSSSPGTSGYNEQFF
TRBJ1-1 | TRBD1 | TRBV15 | CATSRGQGEARAFF
TRBJ2-1 | TRBD1 | TRBV30 | CAWSPTGGDINEQFF
TRBJ1-1 | TRBD1 | TRBV9 | CASSLKGQGSTEAFF
TRBJ2-1 | TRBD1 | TRBV4-1 | CASSQGQGMSYNEQFF
TRBJ1-2 | . | TRBV29-1 | CSVKRYTSTNYGYTF
TRBJ2-7 | . | TRBV6-5 | CASSYSDNEQYF
TRBJ2-5 | . | TRBV2 | CASRVWAVQETQYF
TRBJ2-1 | . | TRBV2 | CASSEIPEQFF
TRBJ1-5 | TRBD1 | TRBV6-5 | CASRETGGNQPQHF
TRBJ2-5 | . | TRBV7-9 | CASSSPRGQETQYF
TRBJ2-5 | . | TRBV7-9 | CASSPLSLETQYF
TRBJ2-7 | . | TRBV19 | CASSMRRFGQGGEQYF
TRBJ2-2 | . | TRBV5-6 | CASSLVGTVNTGELFF
TRBJ2-7 | TRBD1 | TRBV27 | CASSLSRGPYEQYF
TRBJ1-5 | . | TRBV27 | CASSLLGQPQHF
TRBJ2-5 | TRBD1 | TRBV5-3 | CARRVGQGRLRWETQYF
TRBJ1-4 | . | TRBV30 | CAWSVGVGSYEKLFF
TRBJ2-3 | . | TRBV7-9 | CASSPALEWKDTQYF
TRBJ2-2 | . | TRBV4-1 | CASSPASSPGELFF